The clone carrying this T cell receptor (beta chain) was observed a handful of times. A quantitative 5'-RACE method, one with molecular barcodes, was used to make TCR beta libraries. In TCRdb, the 5' RACE reads were re-called with MiXCR into one record per CDR3 protein. The profile shows fewer than 200,000 distinct CDR3 sequences, around 19% of them singletons. This record comes from a study of CD8 T cells in ankylosing spondylitis. Deletions cut 0 bases from V and 7 bases from J, with 7 bases between. Germline V lookup: CDR1 SEHNR, CDR2 FQNEAQ (reference sequence). There are 13 residues in the CDR3. This clonotype was sampled from a male donor with ankylosing spondylitis or in good health (not recorded which). The genes are TRBV7-9 and TRBJ2-1, with D hard to call. The sample consisted of blood, either unsorted or a sorted T cell fraction (not recorded which). This CDR3 is CASSLAPWNEQFF. The CDR3 DNA reads TGTGCCAGCAGCTTAGCGCCGTGGAATGAGCAGTTCTTC.